Each of the 5 T cell receptor beta chains below was sequenced from the same sample in a study of T cell responses to AZD1222 COVID-19 vaccine. TCRdb's copy holds only in-frame clones and misses some; the assay was immunoSEQ multiplex PCR. This sample has about 120,000 clones, with about 89% found just once. The sequencing here drew on peripheral blood, taken on day 0 of AZD1222 vaccination. The source of these receptors is an adult in good health.

Here the CDR3 reads CASSLEQNTEAFF. The CDR3 nucleotides read TGTGCCAGCAGCTTAGAACAGAACACTGAAGCTTTCTTT. The chain combines TRBV7-6 with TRBJ1-1; D is unclear. The germline V gene encodes CDR1 SGHVS and CDR2 FNYEAQ. The CDR3 loop spans 13 amino acids. Trimming cost V 1 base and J 1 base, with 4 bases left between them.

J is TRBJ1-1 and V is TRBV5-1; no reliable D call. The CDR3 contains 11 residues. V shed 7 bases and J shed 3 bases, with 7 bases lying between them. Germline CDR1 SGHRS, CDR2 YFSETQ. The CDR3 DNA is TGCGCCAGCCGGCGCGACACTGAAGCTTTCTTT. This gives the protein CASRRDTEAFF.

The DNA for the CDR3 is TGTGCCAGCAGCGCTGGTCTCTATGAGCAGTTCTTC. Translated: CASSAGLYEQFF. The V gene is TRBV7-8, the J gene TRBJ2-1; no clear D gene. V dropped 5 bases and J dropped 8 bases, with 10 bases sitting between them. Germline V lookup: CDR1 SGHVS, CDR2 FQNEAQ. The length of the CDR3 is 12 residues.

The rearrangement links TRBV5-1 to TRBJ2-7; 7 bases align to TRBD2. CDR3 size: 17 residues. V lost 4 bases, J lost 0 bases, and 13 bases stayed unmatched. Germline values: CDR1 SGHRS, CDR2 YFSETQ. The CDR3 region is CASSLSTGTGGSYEQYF. For the CDR3, the DNA is TGCGCCAGCAGCCTCTCCACTGGGACGGGGGGCTCCTACGAGCAGTACTTC.

The chain uses TRBV28 and TRBJ2-1, with D possibly TRBD2 on 6 matching bases. There are 13 residues in the CDR3. Trimming removed 5 bases at V and 9 bases at J, with 14 bases between. Germline V gene sequence: CDR1 MDHEN, CDR2 SYDVKM. Here the CDR3 DNA reads TGTGCCAGCAGTATCTCGGAGGGTGGTGAGCAGTTCTTC. It specifies CASSISEGGEQFF.